Shown below are 6 T cell receptor beta chains from a single sample sequenced in a study of shared clonotypes between healthy human individuals. Produced via immunoSEQ multiplex PCR; TCRdb's table is partial and in-frame only. This sample yields some 2 million clones, of which approximately 94% are seen a single time; 0.9% to 1.4% belongs to the top ten. Selected positively for CCR7 and CD45RO-negative, naive CD8 cells excluded terminally differentiated effector memory CD45RA+ cells. Sequencing was done on a sample of naive CD8+ T cells sorted from blood. These receptors were collected from a man aged 18 to 30 in good health.

J is TRBJ2-7 and V is TRBV19, with D maybe TRBD2 (6 bases). The CDR3 has 13 residues. With 6 bases removed from V and 3 bases from J, the gap between germline ends came to 12 bases. Germline CDR1 and CDR2: LNHDA and SQIVND (reference sequence). CDR3 sequence reads: CASSAGIFYEQYF. The CDR3 DNA follows: TGTGCCAGTAGCGCGGGAATTTTCTACGAGCAGTACTTC.

The chain couples TRBV5-4 to TRBJ2-1; TRBD1 matches at 11 bases. In germline, CDR1 is SGHNT, CDR2 YYREEE (reference sequence). CDR3 length: 15 residues. Trimming at V came to 4 bases and at J to 7 bases, leaving 7 bases not matched to a gene. DNA for the CDR3: TGTGCCAGCAGCCTGGTCGGACAGGGGGCGAATGAGCAGTTCTTC. Encoded protein: CASSLVGQGANEQFF.

J is TRBJ2-1 and V is TRBV28, with D possibly TRBD2 on 6 matching bases. This CDR3 spans 16 amino acids. V gave up 2 bases and J gave up 0 bases, with 11 bases separating them. Looked up from germline, CDR1 is MDHEN and CDR2 is SYDVKM. CDR3 bases: TGTGCCAGCAGTTTAGAGGGAGGAAACTCCTACAATGAGCAGTTCTTC. It codes for CASSLEGGNSYNEQFF.

This chain links TRBV19 with TRBJ1-2; possibly TRBD1 for D (6 bases). Germline V lookup: CDR1 LNHDA, CDR2 SQIVND (reference sequence). Trimming removed 1 base at V and 1 base at J, with 13 bases between. This CDR3 spans 16 amino acids. CDR3 loop: CASSIGTEDSNYGYTF. The CDR3 DNA reads TGTGCCAGTAGTATAGGAACGGAGGACAGTAACTATGGCTACACCTTC.

The J gene is TRBJ2-7, the V gene TRBV2, with 9 bases that match TRBD1. This CDR3 comprises 14 residues. CDR1 is SNHLY and CDR2 is FYNNEI in the germline V gene. After removal of 7 bases from V and 6 bases from J, the junction contained 10 bases not matched to a gene. The CDR3 DNA is TGTGCCAGCATTCTGGGACAGGGCGCGACCGAGCAGTACTTC. Translated: CASILGQGATEQYF.

The V call is TRBV4-3, the J call TRBJ2-3; perhaps TRBD1 as D (5 bases). The CDR3 is made up of 18 amino acids. Between the trimmed V and J ends, which lost 3 bases and 0 bases, there was a span of 19 bases. Germline loops: CDR1 LGHNA, CDR2 YSLEER. CDR3 DNA sequence: TGCGCCAGCAGCCATGCTTTTGTTGACAGTTCGAGCACAGATACGCAGTATTTT. This sequence encodes CASSHAFVDSSSTDTQYF.